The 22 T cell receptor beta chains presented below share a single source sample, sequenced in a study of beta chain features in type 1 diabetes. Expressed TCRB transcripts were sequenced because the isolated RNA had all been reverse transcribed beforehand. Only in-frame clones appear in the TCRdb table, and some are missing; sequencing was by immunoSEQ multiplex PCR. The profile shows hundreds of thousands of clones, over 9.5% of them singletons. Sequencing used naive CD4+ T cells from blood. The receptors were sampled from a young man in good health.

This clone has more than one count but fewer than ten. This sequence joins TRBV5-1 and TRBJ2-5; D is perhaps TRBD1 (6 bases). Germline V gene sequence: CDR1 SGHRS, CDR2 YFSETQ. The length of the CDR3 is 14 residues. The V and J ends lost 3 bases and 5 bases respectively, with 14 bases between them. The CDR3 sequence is CASSSGQPGETQYF. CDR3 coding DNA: TGCGCCAGCAGCTCCGGACAGCCGGGTGAGACCCAGTACTTC. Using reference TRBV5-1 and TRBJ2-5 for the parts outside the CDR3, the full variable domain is KAGVTQTPRYLIKTRGQQVTLSCSPISGHRSVSWYQQTPGQGLQFLFEYFSETQRNKGNFPGRFSGRQFSNSRSEMNVSTLELGDSALYLCASSSGQPGETQYFGPGTRLLVL.

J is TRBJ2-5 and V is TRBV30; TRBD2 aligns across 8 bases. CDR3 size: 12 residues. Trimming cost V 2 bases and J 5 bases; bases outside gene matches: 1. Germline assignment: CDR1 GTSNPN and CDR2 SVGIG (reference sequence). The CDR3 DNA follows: TGTGCCTGGAGTCCGGGGGGGGAGACCCAGTACTTC. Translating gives CAWSPGGETQYF.

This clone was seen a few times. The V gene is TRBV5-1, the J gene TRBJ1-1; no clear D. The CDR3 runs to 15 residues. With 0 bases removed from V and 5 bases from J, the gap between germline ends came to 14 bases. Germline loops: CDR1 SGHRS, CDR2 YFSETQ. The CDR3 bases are TGCGCCAGCAGCTTGGCCACGACTGGTTGGACTGAAGCTTTCTTT. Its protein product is CASSLATTGWTEAFF.

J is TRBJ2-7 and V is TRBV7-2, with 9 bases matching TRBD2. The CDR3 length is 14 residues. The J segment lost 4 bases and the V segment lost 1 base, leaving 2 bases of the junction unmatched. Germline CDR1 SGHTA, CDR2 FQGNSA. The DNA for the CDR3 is TGTGCCAGCAGCTTAGGCGGGGGGGTGTACGAGCAGTACTTC. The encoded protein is CASSLGGGVYEQYF.

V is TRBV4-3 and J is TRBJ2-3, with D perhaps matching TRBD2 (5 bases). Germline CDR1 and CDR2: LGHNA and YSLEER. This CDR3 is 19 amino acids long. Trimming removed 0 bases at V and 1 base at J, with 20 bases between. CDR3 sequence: CASSQDLAYGGLRTDTQYF. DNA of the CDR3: TGCGCCAGCAGCCAAGATCTAGCATATGGCGGCCTGCGCACAGATACGCAGTATTTT.

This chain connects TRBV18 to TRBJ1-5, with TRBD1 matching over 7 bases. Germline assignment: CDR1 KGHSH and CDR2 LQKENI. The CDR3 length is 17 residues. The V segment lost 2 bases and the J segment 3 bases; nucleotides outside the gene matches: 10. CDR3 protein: CASSPRSTGWTNQPQHF. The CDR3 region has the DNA TGTGCCAGCTCACCAAGATCGACAGGGTGGACCAATCAGCCCCAGCATTTT.

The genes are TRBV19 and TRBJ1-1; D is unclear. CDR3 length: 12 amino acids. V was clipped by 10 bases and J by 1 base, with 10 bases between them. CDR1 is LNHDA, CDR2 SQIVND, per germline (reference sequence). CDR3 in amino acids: CAIQTGNTEAFF. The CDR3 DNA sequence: TGTGCCATCCAGACGGGGAACACTGAAGCTTTCTTT. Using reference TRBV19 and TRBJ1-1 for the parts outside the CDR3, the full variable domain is DGGITQSPKYLFRKEGQNVTLSCEQNLNHDAMYWYRQDPGQGLRLIYYSQIVNDFQKGDIAEGYSVSREKKESFPLTVTSAQKNPTAFYLCAIQTGNTEAFFGQGTRLTVV.

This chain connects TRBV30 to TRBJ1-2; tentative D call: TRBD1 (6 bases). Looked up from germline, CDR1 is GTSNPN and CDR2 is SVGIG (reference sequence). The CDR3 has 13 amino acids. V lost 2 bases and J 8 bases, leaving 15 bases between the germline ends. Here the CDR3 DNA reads TGTGCCTGGAGTACGACAGGACGAAGGGGCTACACCTTC. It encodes CAWSTTGRRGYTF.

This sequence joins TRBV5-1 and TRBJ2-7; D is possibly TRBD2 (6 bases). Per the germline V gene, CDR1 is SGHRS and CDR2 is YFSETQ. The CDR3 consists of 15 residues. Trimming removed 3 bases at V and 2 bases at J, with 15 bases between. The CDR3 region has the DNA TGCGCCAGCAGCTCACGCGGGACTTGGCCCTACGAGCAGTACTTC. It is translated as CASSSRGTWPYEQYF.

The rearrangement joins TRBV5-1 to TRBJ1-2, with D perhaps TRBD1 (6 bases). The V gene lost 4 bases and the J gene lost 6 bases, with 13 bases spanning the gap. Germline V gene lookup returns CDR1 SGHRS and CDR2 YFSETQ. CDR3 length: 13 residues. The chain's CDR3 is CASSPDRRNGYTF. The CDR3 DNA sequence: TGCGCCAGCAGCCCTGACAGGAGGAATGGCTACACCTTC.

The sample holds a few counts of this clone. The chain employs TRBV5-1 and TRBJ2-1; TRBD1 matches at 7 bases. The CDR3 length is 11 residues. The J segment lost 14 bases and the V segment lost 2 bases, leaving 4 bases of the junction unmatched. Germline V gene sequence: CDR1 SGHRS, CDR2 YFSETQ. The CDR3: CASSFRDSEFF. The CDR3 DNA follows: TGCGCCAGCAGCTTCCGGGACAGCGAGTTCTTC.

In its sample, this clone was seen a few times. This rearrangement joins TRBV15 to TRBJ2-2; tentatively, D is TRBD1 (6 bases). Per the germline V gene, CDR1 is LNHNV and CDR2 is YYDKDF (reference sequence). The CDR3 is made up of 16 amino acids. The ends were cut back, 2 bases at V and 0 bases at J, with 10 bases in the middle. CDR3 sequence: CATSRHDRPNTGELFF. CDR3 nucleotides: TGTGCCACCAGCAGACACGACAGGCCGAACACCGGGGAGCTGTTTTTT. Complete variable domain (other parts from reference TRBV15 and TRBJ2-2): DAMVIQNPRYQVTQFGKPVTLSCSQTLNHNVMYWYQQKSSQAPKLLFHYYDKDFNNEADTPDNFQSRRPNTSFCFLDIRSPGLGDTAMYLCATSRHDRPNTGELFFGEGSRLTVL.

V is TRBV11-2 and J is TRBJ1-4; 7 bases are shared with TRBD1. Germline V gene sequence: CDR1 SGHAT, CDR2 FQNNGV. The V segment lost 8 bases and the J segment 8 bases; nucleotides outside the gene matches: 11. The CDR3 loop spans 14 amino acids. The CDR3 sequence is CASRRAGGDEKLFF. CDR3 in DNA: TGTGCCAGCCGCCGGGCAGGGGGTGACGAAAAACTGTTTTTT.

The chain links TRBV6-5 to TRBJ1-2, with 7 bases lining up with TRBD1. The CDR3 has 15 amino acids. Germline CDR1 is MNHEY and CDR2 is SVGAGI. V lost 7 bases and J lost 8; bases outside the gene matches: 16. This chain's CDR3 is CASNQGGTALRGYTF. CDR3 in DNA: TGTGCCAGCAACCAAGGCGGGACAGCCCTACGGGGCTACACCTTC.

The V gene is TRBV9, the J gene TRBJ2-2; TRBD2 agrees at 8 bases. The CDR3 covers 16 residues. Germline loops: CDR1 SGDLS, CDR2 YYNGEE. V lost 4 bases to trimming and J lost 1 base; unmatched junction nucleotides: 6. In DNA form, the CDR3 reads TGTGCCAGCAGCCCACGGGGGGGGGTGAACACCGGGGAGCTGTTTTTT. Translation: CASSPRGGVNTGELFF.

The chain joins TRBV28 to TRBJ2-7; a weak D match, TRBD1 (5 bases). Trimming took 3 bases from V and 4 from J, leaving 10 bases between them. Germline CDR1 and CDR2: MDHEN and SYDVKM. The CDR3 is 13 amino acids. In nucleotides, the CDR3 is TGTGCCAGCAGTTTGGTAGGGGCTTACGAGCAGTACTTC. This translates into CASSLVGAYEQYF.

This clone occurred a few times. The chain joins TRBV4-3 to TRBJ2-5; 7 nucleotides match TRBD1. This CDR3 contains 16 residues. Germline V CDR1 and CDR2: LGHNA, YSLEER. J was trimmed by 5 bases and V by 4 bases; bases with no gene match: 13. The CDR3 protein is CASSPAGTGAFETQYF. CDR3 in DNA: TGCGCCAGCAGCCCGGCCGGCACAGGGGCTTTTGAGACCCAGTACTTC.

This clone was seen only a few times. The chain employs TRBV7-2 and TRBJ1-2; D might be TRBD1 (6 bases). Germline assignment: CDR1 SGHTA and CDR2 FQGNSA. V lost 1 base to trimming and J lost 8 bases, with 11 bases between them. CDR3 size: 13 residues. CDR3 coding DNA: TGTGCCAGCAGCTTAGGCAGCCAGGGGGGCTACACCTTC. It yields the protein CASSLGSQGGYTF.

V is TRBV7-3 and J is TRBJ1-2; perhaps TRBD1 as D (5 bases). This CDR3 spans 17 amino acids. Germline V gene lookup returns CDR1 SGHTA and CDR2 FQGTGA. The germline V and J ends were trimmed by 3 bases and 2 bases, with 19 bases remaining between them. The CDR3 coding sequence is TGTGCCAGCAGCTTGAGTGCATTAGACAGCGCAAACTATGGCTACACCTTC. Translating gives CASSLSALDSANYGYTF.

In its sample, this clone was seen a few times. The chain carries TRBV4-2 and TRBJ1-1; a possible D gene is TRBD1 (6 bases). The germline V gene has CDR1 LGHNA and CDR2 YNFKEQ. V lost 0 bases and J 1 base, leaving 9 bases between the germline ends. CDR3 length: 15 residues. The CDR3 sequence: CASSQEGARNTEAFF. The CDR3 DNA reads TGTGCCAGCAGCCAAGAGGGGGCGAGGAACACTGAAGCTTTCTTT.

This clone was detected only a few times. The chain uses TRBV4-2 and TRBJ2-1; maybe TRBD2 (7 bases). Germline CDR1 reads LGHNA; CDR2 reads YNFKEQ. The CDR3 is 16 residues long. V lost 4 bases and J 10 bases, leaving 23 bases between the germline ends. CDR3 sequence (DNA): TGTGCCAGCAGCCTTCGATTGGGGGGGGCCATGGAGGAGCAGTTCTTC. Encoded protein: CASSLRLGGAMEEQFF.

The CDR3 sequence: CASSFLTSGGAEQYF. DNA of the CDR3: TGTGCCAGCAGCTTCCTGACTAGCGGGGGGGCTGAGCAGTACTTC. V is TRBV27 and J is TRBJ2-7, with 14 bases identical to TRBD2. CDR1 MNHEY and CDR2 SMNVEV come from the germline V gene (reference sequence). Trimming cost V 6 bases and J 7 bases; bases outside gene matches: 8. The CDR3 sequence is 15 residues long.